This T cell receptor (beta chain) is from a study of radiotherapy plus CTLA-4 blockade in lung cancer. Lung cancer patients with chemo-refractory metastatic non-small-cell disease were given focal radiation plus CTLA-4 blockade with ipilimumab. As for this clone: Other DNA sequences of this sample code for an identical CDR3.

Using immunoSEQ multiplex PCR, the repertoire was profiled, and TCRdb retains in-frame clones only, with some absent. The data contain about 45,000 clones, around 77% of them seen just once; the ten biggest clones take up 8.3%. In germline, CDR1 is MNHEY, CDR2 SVGAGI. The CDR3 loop spans 14 amino acids. V lost 5 bases and J lost 2, with 10 bases in between. The receptor was isolated from a human donor with non-small cell lung cancer who had stable disease on radiotherapy plus ipilimumab. The sample consisted of peripheral blood, taken from a patient treated with radiotherapy plus ipilimumab. The V and J genes are TRBV6-5 and TRBJ1-5; maybe TRBD1 (5 bases). The CDR3 sequence: CASSAGSGNQPQHF. The CDR3 bases are TGTGCCAGCAGTGCAGGGAGCGGCAATCAGCCCCAGCATTTT.